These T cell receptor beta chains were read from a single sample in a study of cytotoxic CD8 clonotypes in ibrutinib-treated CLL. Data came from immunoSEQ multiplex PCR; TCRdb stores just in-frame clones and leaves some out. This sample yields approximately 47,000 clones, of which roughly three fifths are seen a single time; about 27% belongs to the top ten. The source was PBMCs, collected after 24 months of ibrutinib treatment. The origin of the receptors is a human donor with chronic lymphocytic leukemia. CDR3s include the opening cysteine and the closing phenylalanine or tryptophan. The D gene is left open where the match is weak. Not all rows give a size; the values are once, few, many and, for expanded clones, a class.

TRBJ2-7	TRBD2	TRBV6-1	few	TGTGCCAGCAGTGAAGCGAGCGGGGTTGAGCAGTACTTC	CASSEASGVEQYF
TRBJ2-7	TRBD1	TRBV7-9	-	TGTGCCAGCAGCTTCGGGACAGGGTTTACCTACGAGCAGTACTTC	CASSFGTGFTYEQYF
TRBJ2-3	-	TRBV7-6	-	TGTGCCAGCAGCTTACTGCGGACAGATACGCAGTATTTT	CASSLLRTDTQYF
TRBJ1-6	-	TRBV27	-	TGTGCCAGCAGTTTTACCAGCCTTTCCCAAAGCGGTCGAAATAATTCACCCCTCCACTTT	CASSFTSLSQSGRNNSPLHF
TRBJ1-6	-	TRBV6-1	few	TGTGCCAGCAGTGAGAGGGGTGGTAATTCACCCCTCCACTTT	CASSERGGNSPLHF
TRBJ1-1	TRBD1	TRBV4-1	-	TGCGCCAGCAGCCAAGACCCCGGGACAGGGGGCTCGGAAGCTTTCTTT	CASSQDPGTGGSEAFF
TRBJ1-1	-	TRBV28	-	TGTGCCAGCAAGGTAGGAGGAAATCAAGCTTTCTTT	CASKVGGNQAFF
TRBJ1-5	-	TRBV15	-	TGTGCCACCAGCAGAGATCTTGGCGGCGGTCTCAATCAGCCCCAGCATTTT	CATSRDLGGGLNQPQHF
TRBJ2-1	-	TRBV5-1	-	TGCGCCAGCAGCTTGGGGAAAAACAATGAGCAGTTCTTC	CASSLGKNNEQFF
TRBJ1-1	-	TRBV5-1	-	TGCGCCAGCAGCTTGGCGGGGGGTCATATGAACACTGAAGCTTTCTTT	CASSLAGGHMNTEAFF
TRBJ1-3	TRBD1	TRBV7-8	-	TGTGCCAGCAGCTTAGTGTGGACAGGGGGACGTGGAAACACCATATATTTT	CASSLVWTGGRGNTIYF
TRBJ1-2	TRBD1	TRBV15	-	TGTGCCACCAGCACAGACGGACAGGGACACTACACCTTC	CATSTDGQGHYTF
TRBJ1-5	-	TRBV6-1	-	TGTGCCAGCAGTGAAGGGACAGCCGTTTTTCAGCCTCAGCATTTT	CASSEGTAVFQPQHF
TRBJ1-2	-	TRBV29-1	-	TGCAGCGCCCAACCCAGGCGAGGGGTTAACTATGGCTACACCTTC	CSAQPRRGVNYGYTF
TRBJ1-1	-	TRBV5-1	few	TGCGCCAGCAGCTCCGGGACAATGAACACTGAAGCTTTCTTT	CASSSGTMNTEAFF
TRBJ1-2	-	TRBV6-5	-	TGTGCCAGCAGCCTCCGGGGATGGGGTGGCTACACCTTC	CASSLRGWGGYTF
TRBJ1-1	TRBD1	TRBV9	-	TGTGCCAGCAGCGAGAGACAGGGAGGAAACACTGAAGCTTTCTTT	CASSERQGGNTEAFF
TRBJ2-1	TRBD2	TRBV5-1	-	TGCGCCAGCAGCTTCGAGCGGGGGAATGAGCAGTTCTTC	CASSFERGNEQFF
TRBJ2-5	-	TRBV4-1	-	TGCGCCAGCAGCCAAGAGTACACCGGGACATCCGAGACCCAGTACTTC	CASSQEYTGTSETQYF
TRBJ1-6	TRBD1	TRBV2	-	TGTGCCAGCGCTGGGACAGGGGGCGCGAATTCACCCCTCCACTTT	CASAGTGGANSPLHF
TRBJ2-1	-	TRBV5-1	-	TGCGCCAGCTCCTCGGGTCCGGTGAGGAATGAGCAGTTCTTC	CASSSGPVRNEQFF
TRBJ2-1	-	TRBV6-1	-	TGTGCCACCCAGACAGGAGCCGACGAGCAGTTCTTC	CATQTGADEQFF
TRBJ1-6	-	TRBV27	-	TGTGCCAGCAGTTTGGCAGTCGATTCACCCCTCCACTTT	CASSLAVDSPLHF
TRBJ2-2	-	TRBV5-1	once	TGCGCCAGCAGCCGGGCGAACACCGGGGAGCTGTTTTTT	CASSRANTGELFF
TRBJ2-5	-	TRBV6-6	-	TGTGCCAGCAGTCCCTCTCCCGGACAAGAGACCCAGTACTTC	CASSPSPGQETQYF
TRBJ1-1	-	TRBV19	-	TGTGCCAGTAGTTCCCTGGTAGGGAACACTGAAGCTTTCTTT	CASSSLVGNTEAFF
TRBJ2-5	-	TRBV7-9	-	TGTGCCAGCAGCCCGCAGGCCGCCGGGACCCAGTACTTC	CASSPQAAGTQYF
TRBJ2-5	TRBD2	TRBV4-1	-	TGCGCCAGCAGCCAAGAACGGGGAGGGACGGTGACCCAGTACTTC	CASSQERGGTVTQYF
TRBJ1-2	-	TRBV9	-	TGTGCCAGCAGCGTAGAAGGCGCCTATGGCTACACCTTC	CASSVEGAYGYTF
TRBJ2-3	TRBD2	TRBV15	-	TGTGCCACCAGCAGAGACAAGACTAGCGGGGGGGCCATGGATACGCAGTATTTT	CATSRDKTSGGAMDTQYF
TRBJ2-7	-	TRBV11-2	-	TGTGCCAGCAGCTTAGATCTAGGGGAACTGTACGAGCAGTACTTC	CASSLDLGELYEQYF
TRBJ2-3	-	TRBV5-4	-	TGTGCCAGCAGCATTAGGGGCACAGATACGCAGTATTTT	CASSIRGTDTQYF
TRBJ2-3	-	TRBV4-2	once	TGTGCCAGCAGGGCGTTGCGGGCGAGTAGCACAGATACGCAGTATTTT	CASRALRASSTDTQYF
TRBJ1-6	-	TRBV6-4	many	TGTGCCAGCAGTGACACGACCGGGACGGCTAATTCACCCCTCCACTTT	CASSDTTGTANSPLHF
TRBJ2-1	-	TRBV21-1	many	TGTGCCAGCAGCTCTGGCGGGGGCCAGAGTGATGAGCAGTTCTTC	CASSSGGGQSDEQFF
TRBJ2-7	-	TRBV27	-	TGTGCCAGCAGCCCGGCGGTGGAAGAGCAGTACTTC	CASSPAVEEQYF
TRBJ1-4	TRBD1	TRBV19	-	TGTGCCAGTAGTGCCCCGGGACAGGGGGTAAATGAAAAACTGTTTTTT	CASSAPGQGVNEKLFF
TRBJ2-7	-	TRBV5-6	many	TGTGCCAGCAGCCCTGACGCTAGTAGAATTGCCTACGAGCAGTACTTC	CASSPDASRIAYEQYF
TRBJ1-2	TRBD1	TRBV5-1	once	TGCGCCAGCAGCTTGGCGGGACAGGTCCATGGCTACACCTTC	CASSLAGQVHGYTF
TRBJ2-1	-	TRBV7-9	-	TGTGCCAGCAGCGTTGGACGGGGGATAGAGCAGTTCTTC	CASSVGRGIEQFF
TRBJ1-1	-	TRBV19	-	TGTGCCAGTAGTATAAGTCCCCAGGGCCGGTCTGAAGCTTTCTTT	CASSISPQGRSEAFF
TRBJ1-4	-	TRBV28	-	TGTGCCAGCAGTCTGACTATGGGGGGCAATGAAAAACTGTTTTTT	CASSLTMGGNEKLFF
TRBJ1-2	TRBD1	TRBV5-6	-	TGTGCCAGCAGCGGAGGGGGCTACTATGGCTACACCTTC	CASSGGGYYGYTF
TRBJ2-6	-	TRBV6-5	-	TGTGCCAGCAGTTACCTCGGAGCTGGGGCCAACGTCCTGACTTTC	CASSYLGAGANVLTF
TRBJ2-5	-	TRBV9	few	TGTGCCAGCAGCGTAGGCCAGCGGCGTCACGAGACCCAGTACTTC	CASSVGQRRHETQYF